This T cell receptor (beta chain) stems from a study of technical replicates of blood from a handful of donors. The assay was immunoSEQ multiplex PCR, and TCRdb's table has in-frame clones only and misses some. The sample shows some 75,000 clones, 96% of them seen only once. CDR1 is LNHDA, CDR2 SQIVND, per germline (reference sequence). The CDR3 extends over 14 amino acids. With 6 bases clipped from V and 4 bases from J, the junction kept 6 bases outside the gene matches. J is TRBJ1-2 and V is TRBV19, with 9 positions matching TRBD1. The sequenced material came from T cells isolated from PBMCs. The sequence derives from a human donor in good health. CDR3 protein: CASSSQGAFYGYTF. The CDR3 nucleotides are TGTGCCAGTAGCTCACAGGGGGCCTTCTATGGCTACACCTTC.